The 30 T cell receptor beta chains presented below share a single source sample, sequenced in a study of T cell responses to AZD1222 COVID-19 vaccine (dated by TCRdb to 2020 to 2022). Reading the label with the study, this specimen's time point is: about 28 days (+/-7) after the second vaccine dose. The library was made by the immunoSEQ multiplex PCR assay. This immuneACCESS table, as held by TCRdb, lists in-frame sequences with V and J called but not all clones. Of the missing ones, under half trace to an unresolved V gene in checked studies; the others have no known cause. The sample includes roughly 80,000 clones, with roughly 90% observed a single time. In total, the top ten clones hold around 1.5% of the sample. This specimen consisted of peripheral blood, obtained 28 days after the second AZD1222 dose. These receptors came from an adult who received the AZD1222 COVID-19 vaccine.

The V gene is TRBV4-2, the J gene TRBJ1-1, with D perhaps TRBD1 (6 bases). The germline V gene has CDR1 LGHNA and CDR2 YNFKEQ. This CDR3 spans 14 amino acids. V shed 4 bases and J shed 4 bases, with 13 bases lying between them. The DNA of the CDR3 is TGTGCCAGCAGCCCCAGGGGAGTCAGCACTGAAGCTTTCTTT. Translating gives CASSPRGVSTEAFF.

The gene calls are TRBV6-6 and TRBJ2-5; 8 nucleotides line up with TRBD1. Germline V gives CDR1 MNHNY, CDR2 SVGAGI (reference sequence). V shed 5 bases and J 5 bases; nucleotides not matched to a gene: 4. The CDR3 is made up of 13 amino acids. The CDR3 protein is CASSPTGGETQYF. The CDR3 nucleotides read TGTGCCAGCAGTCCCACAGGGGGTGAGACCCAGTACTTC.

This chain connects TRBV6-4 to TRBJ1-1; D might be TRBD1 (5 bases). The germline V gene has CDR1 MRHNA and CDR2 SNTAGT. The CDR3 is 13 amino acids. V was pared by 1 base and J by 6 bases, with 9 bases between. The DNA for the CDR3 is TGTGCCAGCAGTGACTATAGGGGCTCTGAAGCTTTCTTT. Residues: CASSDYRGSEAFF.

This chain connects TRBV12-3 or TRBV12-4 to TRBJ2-5; 7 bases map to TRBD2. This CDR3 contains 13 residues. With 8 bases clipped from V and 7 bases from J, the junction kept 10 bases outside the gene matches. CDR3 sequence: CASSPGRVGTQYF. CDR3 coding DNA: TGTGCCAGCTCCCCAGGGAGGGTAGGGACCCAGTACTTC.

The CDR3 DNA sequence: TGTGCCAGCTCGAAAGGCGGGACGGGAAACACCGGGGAGCTGTTTTTT. This codes for CASSKGGTGNTGELFF. This rearrangement joins TRBV7-9 to TRBJ2-2; tentatively, D is TRBD2 (6 bases). From germline, CDR1 is SEHNR and CDR2 FQNEAQ (reference sequence). The CDR3 is 16 residues long. V was pared by 8 bases and J by 2 bases, with 18 bases between.

The V gene is TRBV11-3, the J gene TRBJ2-2; TRBD1 aligns across 10 bases. The germline V gene encodes CDR1 SGHNT and CDR2 YENEEA. The trim removed 6 bases at V and 5 bases at J, leaving 6 bases unmatched. The CDR3 totals 15 residues. CDR3 sequence: CASSHRQGATGELFF. The CDR3 DNA reads as TGTGCCAGCAGTCATAGACAGGGGGCAACCGGGGAGCTGTTTTTT.

The chain has TRBV19 and TRBJ2-1; maybe TRBD2 (6 bases). The CDR3 extends over 16 amino acids. Trimming removed 1 base from V and 3 bases from J, with 13 bases in between. In germline, CDR1 is LNHDA, CDR2 SQIVND (reference sequence). CDR3 amino acids: CASSIVAGGLYNEQFF. In DNA, the CDR3 is TGTGCCAGTAGTATAGTAGCCGGGGGTCTCTACAATGAGCAGTTCTTC. Full variable domain (outside the CDR3, taken from reference TRBV19 and TRBJ2-1): DGGITQSPKYLFRKEGQNVTLSCEQNLNHDAMYWYRQDPGQGLRLIYYSQIVNDFQKGDIAEGYSVSREKKESFPLTVTSAQKNPTAFYLCASSIVAGGLYNEQFFGPGTRLTVL.

This clone has a handful of counts. V is TRBV19 and J is TRBJ1-2; 8 bases fit TRBD1. The ends lost 3 bases at V and 8 bases at J; junction bases unmatched: 5. This CDR3 contains 13 residues. The germline V gene encodes CDR1 LNHDA and CDR2 SQIVND (reference sequence). CDR3 sequence: CASSIVRGQGYTF. DNA for the CDR3: TGTGCCAGTAGTATCGTCAGGGGGCAGGGCTACACCTTC.

This clone was counted a single time. V usage is TRBV28 and J usage is TRBJ2-7; D remains unclear. In germline, CDR1 is MDHEN, CDR2 SYDVKM. This CDR3 has 15 residues. V was cut by 6 bases and J by 2 bases, with 17 bases left in between. The CDR3 sequence: CASSLTRSPTYEQYF. As DNA, the CDR3 is TGTGCCAGCAGCCTCACCCGGAGCCCCACCTACGAGCAGTACTTC.

This rearrangement joins TRBV10-3 to TRBJ1-1; 7 bases line up with TRBD1. The germline V gene has CDR1 ENHRY and CDR2 SYGVKD. The CDR3 runs to 13 residues. V trimming: 2 bases; J trimming: 12 bases; junction bases outside the gene matches: 9. CDR3 sequence reads: CAISEQGGYESFF. In DNA, the CDR3 is TGTGCCATCAGTGAGCAGGGGGGCTATGAGTCTTTCTTT.

The J gene is TRBJ2-1, the V gene TRBV29-1; D is unresolved. This CDR3 spans 16 amino acids. CDR1 is SQVTM and CDR2 is ANQGSEA in the germline V gene. Trimming left V 3 bases short and J 0 bases short, with 15 bases between. Written as DNA, the CDR3 is TGCAGCGTTGATGGGGAAGACCCAAGCTCCTACAATGAGCAGTTCTTC. Amino acids: CSVDGEDPSSYNEQFF.

The rearrangement uses TRBV28 and TRBJ2-1; D ambiguous. Germline CDR1 reads MDHEN; CDR2 reads SYDVKM. The V end was cut by 6 bases, the J end by 12 bases, with 24 bases between. The CDR3 length is 15 residues. CDR3 residues: CASSRSRIRQGGQFF. The DNA for the CDR3 is TGTGCCAGCAGCCGCTCCCGAATACGGCAAGGTGGGCAGTTCTTC.

The chain has TRBV4-1 and TRBJ1-2; unclear D gene. Germline assignment: CDR1 MGHRA and CDR2 YSYEKL. The CDR3 consists of 15 residues. The V end was cut by 0 bases, the J end by 1 base, with 9 bases between. The CDR3: CASSQDRSLNYGYTF. As DNA, the CDR3 is TGCGCCAGCAGCCAAGACAGGAGCCTTAACTATGGCTACACCTTC.

This clone was seen a handful of times. CDR3 in amino acids: CAGSRGGNQPQHF. In nucleotides, the CDR3 is TGTGCAGGGTCCAGGGGGGGCAATCAGCCCCAGCATTTT. The V gene is TRBV7-9, the J gene TRBJ1-5; 7 bases are a match to TRBD1. The CDR3 loop spans 13 amino acids. The germline V gene encodes CDR1 SEHNR and CDR2 FQNEAQ (reference sequence). Variable domain in full (rest from reference TRBV7-9 and TRBJ1-5): DTGVSQNPRHKITKRGQNVTFRCDPISEHNRLYWYRQTLGQGPEFLTYFQNEAQLEKSRLLSDRFSAERPKGSFSTLEIQRTEQGDSAMYLCAGSRGGNQPQHFGDGTRLSIL.

A single count supports this clone. The chain joins TRBV27 to TRBJ1-4, with 8 bases identical to TRBD1. Germline V CDR1 and CDR2: MNHEY, SMNVEV (reference sequence). With V trimmed by 1 base and J by 8 bases, 6 bases remained unmatched. The CDR3 runs 15 residues. The chain's CDR3 is CASSLYGTGGEKLFF. The CDR3 coding sequence is TGTGCCAGCAGTTTATATGGGACAGGTGGAGAAAAACTGTTTTTT.

Only a few counts were recorded for this clone. The chain combines TRBV5-1 with TRBJ1-3; D gene ambiguous. The germline V gene has CDR1 SGHRS and CDR2 YFSETQ. The V gene lost 4 bases and the J gene lost 0 bases, with 11 bases spanning the gap. The CDR3 length is 15 residues. Here the CDR3 reads CASSPNRGSGNTIYF. CDR3 in DNA: TGCGCCAGCAGCCCAAATCGGGGCTCTGGAAACACCATATATTTT.

This chain joins TRBV5-1 and TRBJ1-1, with D tentatively TRBD1 (6 bases). Trimming shortened V by 4 bases and J by 7 bases, and 17 bases separated the two germline ends. The CDR3 runs 14 residues. CDR1 SGHRS and CDR2 YFSETQ come from the germline V gene. The CDR3 nucleotides are TGCGCCAGCAGCCTAACAGGGCTTAGCGGTGAAGCTTTCTTT. Translating it yields CASSLTGLSGEAFF.

The CDR3: CASSAVGAYEQYF. CDR3 in DNA: TGTGCCAGCAGTGCAGTGGGGGCCTACGAGCAGTACTTC. The chain employs TRBV2 and TRBJ2-7; D tentatively fits TRBD1 or TRBD2 (5 bases each). Germline V CDR1 and CDR2: SNHLY, FYNNEI. Between the trimmed V and J ends, which lost 4 bases and 2 bases, there was a span of 9 bases. The CDR3 contains 13 residues.

The rearrangement uses TRBV7-6 and TRBJ2-1; 8 bases agree with TRBD2. CDR1 and CDR2 (germline): SGHVS, FNYEAQ. The CDR3 covers 15 residues. With V trimmed by 5 bases and J by 3 bases, 6 bases remained unmatched. CDR3 in amino acids: CASSPPGGGYNEQFF. The CDR3 coding sequence is TGTGCCAGCAGCCCCCCCGGGGGGGGCTACAATGAGCAGTTCTTC.

The chain links TRBV13 to TRBJ1-1; D gene uncertain. V was trimmed by 0 bases and J by 11 bases, leaving 19 bases between them. CDR3 size: 15 residues. The V gene's germline CDR1 is PRHDT and CDR2 FYEKMQ (reference sequence). The CDR3 protein is CASSLGKVQGGRAFF. In nucleotides, the CDR3 is TGTGCCAGCAGCTTAGGCAAGGTTCAAGGAGGTCGGGCTTTCTTT. The variable domain in full, completed from reference TRBV13 and TRBJ1-1, reads AAGVIQSPRHLIKEKRETATLKCYPIPRHDTVYWYQQGPGQDPQFLISFYEKMQSDKGSIPDRFSAQQFSDYHSELNMSSLELGDSALYFCASSLGKVQGGRAFFGQGTRLTVV.

The rearrangement joins TRBV3-1 (or the pseudogene TRBV3-2) to TRBJ2-7; 7 nucleotides agree with TRBD2. CDR3 size: 15 residues. V lost 1 base to trimming and J lost 4 bases; unmatched junction nucleotides: 7. From germline, CDR1 is LGHDT and CDR2 YNNKEL (reference sequence). The CDR3 DNA follows: TGTGCCAGCAGCCAAGCTCGCGGGGGATTTTACGAGCAGTACTTC. Translated, it gives CASSQARGGFYEQYF.

CDR3 region: CASSLGGDSPLHF. The CDR3 bases are TGCGCCAGCAGCCTCGGTGGGGACTCACCCCTCCACTTT. The rearrangement links TRBV4-1 to TRBJ1-6; maybe TRBD1 (5 bases). Germline V lookup: CDR1 MGHRA, CDR2 YSYEKL. The CDR3 is 13 residues long. The ends were cut back, 4 bases at V and 10 bases at J, with 11 bases in the middle.

This chain links TRBV7-3 with TRBJ1-2; D ambiguous. Trimming removed 0 bases at V and 6 bases at J, with 8 bases between. CDR3 size: 13 residues. Germline loops: CDR1 SGHTA, CDR2 FQGTGA. CDR3 loop: CASSLTGSDGYTF. Here the CDR3 DNA reads TGTGCCAGCAGCTTAACAGGGTCGGATGGCTACACCTTC.

The chain employs TRBV29-1 and TRBJ2-3; 9 nucleotides align to TRBD2. After removal of 3 bases from V and 2 bases from J, the junction contained 6 bases not matched to a gene. In germline, CDR1 is SQVTM, CDR2 ANQGSEA. This CDR3 has 15 residues. The CDR3 reads CSVEQLAGHTDTQYF. DNA for the CDR3: TGCAGCGTTGAGCAACTAGCGGGTCACACAGATACGCAGTATTTT.

V is TRBV7-8 and J is TRBJ1-5, with TRBD1 identical over 8 bases. Per germline, CDR1 SGHVS and CDR2 FQNEAQ. The junction had 13 bases not matched to a gene; V was cut back by 5 bases and J by 4 bases. The CDR3 loop spans 17 amino acids. The CDR3 bases are TGTGCCAGCAGCACCAGATGGACGGACAGGGATAATCAGCCCCAGCATTTT. Translated, it gives CASSTRWTDRDNQPQHF. Variable domain in full (rest from reference TRBV7-8 and TRBJ1-5): GAGVSQSPRYKVAKRGQDVALRCDPISGHVSLFWYQQALGQGPEFLTYFQNEAQLDKSGLPSDRFFAERPEGSVSTLKIQRTQQEDSAVYLCASSTRWTDRDNQPQHFGDGTRLSIL.

The chain recombines TRBV29-1 with TRBJ2-1; D remains unclear. Trimming cost V 4 bases and J 6 bases, with 10 bases left between them. There are 12 residues in the CDR3. The germline V gene encodes CDR1 SQVTM and CDR2 ANQGSEA. CDR3 in amino acids: CSVVRTLNEQFF. The CDR3 DNA follows: TGCAGCGTTGTAAGAACACTCAATGAGCAGTTCTTC.

Here the CDR3 DNA reads TGTGCCAGCAGCTTAGGGGGCCCTGCGTACAATGAGCAGTTCTTC. As protein: CASSLGGPAYNEQFF. V and J are TRBV7-9 and TRBJ2-1; a weak D match, TRBD1 (5 bases). Trimming removed 1 base at V and 4 bases at J, with 11 bases between. The germline CDR1 and CDR2 sequences are SEHNR and FQNEAQ (reference sequence). The CDR3 is made up of 15 amino acids.

The genes are TRBV6-2 or TRBV6-3 and TRBJ1-2, with D unresolved. V lost 4 bases to trimming and J lost 8 bases, with 14 bases between them. The CDR3 is 13 residues long. CDR1 is MNHEY, CDR2 SVGEGT, per germline. The CDR3: CASSLAPGGGYTF. CDR3 bases: TGTGCCAGCAGTTTGGCGCCAGGCGGGGGCTACACCTTC.

V gene TRBV6-5 combines with J gene TRBJ1-5, with 8 bases aligning to TRBD1. V was pared by 6 bases and J by 7 bases, with 8 bases of the junction left unmatched. The CDR3 is 14 amino acids. CDR1 is MNHEY and CDR2 is SVGAGI in the germline V gene. The CDR3 sequence is CASSHGQGEQPQHF. The CDR3, as DNA: TGTGCCAGCAGCCACGGACAGGGAGAACAGCCCCAGCATTTT.

The chain carries TRBV6-5 and TRBJ1-4, with D perhaps TRBD1 (5 bases). The length of the CDR3 is 14 residues. Germline assignment: CDR1 MNHEY and CDR2 SVGAGI. V was cut by 6 bases and J by 5 bases, with 13 bases left in between. This CDR3 reads CASRTDFFNEKLFF. The DNA for the CDR3 is TGTGCCAGCAGGACAGATTTCTTCAATGAAAAACTGTTTTTT.